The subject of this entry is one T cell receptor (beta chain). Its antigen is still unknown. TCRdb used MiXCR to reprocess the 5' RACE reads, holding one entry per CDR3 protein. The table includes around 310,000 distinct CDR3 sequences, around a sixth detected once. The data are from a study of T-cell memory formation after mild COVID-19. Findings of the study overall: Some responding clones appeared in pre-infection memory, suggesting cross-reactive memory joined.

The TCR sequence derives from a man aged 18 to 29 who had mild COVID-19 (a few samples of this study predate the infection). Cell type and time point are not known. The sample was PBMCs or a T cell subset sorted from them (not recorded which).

The CDR3 protein is CSVLPNFLGTGANVLTF. CDR3 nucleotide sequence: TGCAGCGTTCTACCGAACTTTCTCGGGACCGGGGCCAACGTCCTGACTTTC. The V gene is TRBV29-1, the J gene TRBJ2-6, with D possibly called TRBD1 or TRBD2 (5 bases each). Trimming removed 5 bases at V and 4 bases at J, with 21 bases between. This CDR3 contains 17 residues. The germline V gene encodes CDR1 SQVTM and CDR2 ANQGSEA.